The rows below give T cell receptor beta chains drawn from one sample of a study of shared clonotypes between healthy human individuals. The protocol was immunoSEQ multiplex PCR, while the TCRdb copy is restricted to in-frame clones and leaves out a portion. The sample has 1.6 million or so clones, approximately 98.5% seen once; the top ten hold about 0.34%. The sequenced sample consisted of naive CD4+ T cells sorted from blood. The receptors were gathered from a man in his thirties or forties in good health. The CDR3 runs from the conserved cysteine through the conserved F or W. A D gene is named only where the DNA matches it firmly. Clone size appears in some rows only: once, few, many, or a class for an expanded clone.

J gene: TRBJ2-3
D gene: .
clone size: .
V gene: TRBV2
CDR3 protein: CASSDDRSTDTQYF
CDR3 DNA: TGTGCCAGCAGTGATGACAGGAGCACAGATACGCAGTATTTT

J gene: TRBJ2-1
D gene: .
clone size: once
V gene: TRBV7-7
CDR3 protein: CASSPSETRDEQFF
CDR3 DNA: TGTGCTAGCAGCCCTAGCGAGACCAGGGATGAGCAGTTCTTC

J gene: TRBJ2-5
D gene: .
clone size: .
V gene: TRBV19
CDR3 protein: CASSITGETQYF
CDR3 DNA: TGTGCCAGTAGTATCACCGGAGAGACCCAGTACTTC

J gene: TRBJ2-7
D gene: .
clone size: .
V gene: TRBV7-2
CDR3 protein: CASSLLGGASRSYEQYF
CDR3 DNA: TGTGCCAGCAGCTTACTGGGGGGCGCAAGCAGGAGTTACGAGCAGTACTTC

J gene: TRBJ2-7
D gene: .
clone size: .
V gene: TRBV7-9
CDR3 protein: CASSWTGKSNSYEQYF
CDR3 DNA: TGTGCCAGCAGCTGGACCGGAAAGTCCAACTCCTACGAGCAGTACTTC

J gene: TRBJ2-6
D gene: .
clone size: .
V gene: TRBV10-3
CDR3 protein: CAISETWDGHRPNSGANVLTF
CDR3 DNA: TGTGCCATCAGTGAAACTTGGGATGGACACCGGCCCAACTCTGGGGCCAACGTCCTGACTTTC

J gene: TRBJ1-4
D gene: TRBD1
clone size: .
V gene: TRBV11-2
CDR3 protein: CASSWDRVGGEKLFF
CDR3 DNA: TGTGCCAGCAGCTGGGACAGGGTGGGGGGTGAAAAACTGTTTTTT

J gene: TRBJ2-6
D gene: TRBD1
clone size: .
V gene: TRBV10-1
CDR3 protein: CASSDGTGGFGANVLTF
CDR3 DNA: TGCGCCAGCAGTGATGGGACAGGGGGCTTTGGGGCCAACGTCCTGACTTTC

J gene: TRBJ2-7
D gene: .
clone size: .
V gene: TRBV23-1
CDR3 protein: CASSQSSGLRHLSYEQYF
CDR3 DNA: TGCGCCAGCAGTCAATCGTCAGGCCTCAGACACCTCTCCTACGAGCAGTACTTC

J gene: TRBJ2-7
D gene: .
clone size: .
V gene: TRBV7-5
CDR3 protein: CARSFRTGSPGLAGKPPYEQYF
CDR3 DNA: TGTGCCAGAAGCTTCAGAACAGGTTCACCGGGACTAGCGGGAAAACCTCCCTACGAGCAGTACTTC

J gene: TRBJ1-5
D gene: .
clone size: .
V gene: TRBV6-6
CDR3 protein: CASSYSPGASNQPQHF
CDR3 DNA: TGTGCCAGCAGTTACTCGCCAGGGGCCAGCAATCAGCCCCAGCATTTT

J gene: TRBJ2-5
D gene: .
clone size: .
V gene: TRBV4-1
CDR3 protein: CASSQEGKEVRETQYF
CDR3 DNA: TGCGCCAGCAGCCAAGAAGGGAAGGAGGTACGGGAGACCCAGTACTTC

J gene: TRBJ1-2
D gene: .
clone size: .
V gene: TRBV7-9
CDR3 protein: CASSQPPNYGYTF
CDR3 DNA: TGTGCCAGCAGCCAACCTCCTAACTATGGCTACACCTTC

J gene: TRBJ2-7
D gene: .
clone size: .
V gene: TRBV5-1
CDR3 protein: CASSLYISSSEQYF
CDR3 DNA: TGCGCCAGCAGCTTGTACATATCCAGCAGCGAGCAGTACTTC

J gene: TRBJ2-5
D gene: TRBD1
clone size: .
V gene: TRBV18
CDR3 protein: CATEPPQGAETQYF
CDR3 DNA: TGTGCCACGGAGCCGCCACAGGGGGCAGAGACCCAGTACTTC

J gene: TRBJ2-1
D gene: TRBD2
clone size: .
V gene: TRBV11-2
CDR3 protein: CASSSSGRSYNEQFF
CDR3 DNA: TGTGCCAGCAGCTCCTCCGGGAGGTCCTACAATGAGCAGTTCTTC

J gene: TRBJ2-7
D gene: .
clone size: .
V gene: TRBV30
CDR3 protein: CAWGSLEQYF
CDR3 DNA: TGTGCCTGGGGATCCTTGGAGCAGTACTTC

J gene: TRBJ1-2
D gene: TRBD1
clone size: .
V gene: TRBV5-1
CDR3 protein: CASSALPGQTNYGYTF
CDR3 DNA: TGCGCCAGCAGCGCACTACCGGGACAGACGAACTATGGCTACACCTTC

J gene: TRBJ1-1
D gene: .
clone size: .
V gene: TRBV18
CDR3 protein: CASSPVGMNTEAFF
CDR3 DNA: TGTGCCAGCTCACCCGTTGGAATGAACACTGAAGCTTTCTTT

J gene: TRBJ1-4
D gene: .
clone size: .
V gene: TRBV18
CDR3 protein: CASSPSTIREKLFF
CDR3 DNA: TGTGCCAGCTCACCATCCACGATTCGGGAAAAACTGTTTTTT

J gene: TRBJ2-5
D gene: .
clone size: .
V gene: TRBV5-1
CDR3 protein: CASSLADTIRETQYF
CDR3 DNA: TGCGCCAGCAGCTTGGCCGACACTATACGAGAGACCCAGTACTTC

J gene: TRBJ1-1
D gene: .
clone size: .
V gene: TRBV4-3
CDR3 protein: CASSQDMGTGAFF
CDR3 DNA: TGCGCCAGCAGCCAAGATATGGGAACTGGGGCTTTCTTT

J gene: TRBJ2-6
D gene: .
clone size: .
V gene: TRBV10-3
CDR3 protein: CAISAYRGAGANVLTF
CDR3 DNA: TGTGCCATCAGTGCTTATAGGGGGGCTGGGGCCAACGTCCTGACTTTC

J gene: TRBJ2-5
D gene: TRBD2
clone size: .
V gene: TRBV6-5
CDR3 protein: CASSYVAGGETQYF
CDR3 DNA: TGTGCCAGCAGTTACGTGGCGGGAGGAGAGACCCAGTACTTC

J gene: TRBJ2-7
D gene: TRBD1
clone size: .
V gene: TRBV6-5
CDR3 protein: CASSQFTQGAYEQYF
CDR3 DNA: TGTGCCAGCAGTCAATTCACTCAGGGGGCCTACGAGCAGTACTTC

J gene: TRBJ2-7
D gene: .
clone size: .
V gene: TRBV28
CDR3 protein: CASSPRPLRRTKSYEQYF
CDR3 DNA: TGTGCCAGCAGCCCACGACCACTCCGACGGACTAAGTCCTACGAGCAGTACTTC

J gene: TRBJ2-3
D gene: .
clone size: .
V gene: TRBV27
CDR3 protein: CASSSGRGSTDTQYF
CDR3 DNA: TGTGCCAGCAGTTCGGGCAGGGGAAGCACAGATACGCAGTATTTT

J gene: TRBJ2-3
D gene: .
clone size: .
V gene: TRBV18
CDR3 protein: CASSPFNTDTQYF
CDR3 DNA: TGTGCCAGCTCACCATTCAATACAGATACGCAGTATTTT

J gene: TRBJ2-5
D gene: TRBD2
clone size: .
V gene: TRBV7-7
CDR3 protein: CASSLGPSGFVETQYF
CDR3 DNA: TGTGCCAGCAGCTTAGGGCCTAGCGGGTTCGTAGAGACCCAGTACTTC

J gene: TRBJ2-3
D gene: .
clone size: .
V gene: TRBV7-9
CDR3 protein: CASSIETSTDTQYF
CDR3 DNA: TGTGCCAGCAGCATAGAGACTAGCACAGATACGCAGTATTTT

J gene: TRBJ2-3
D gene: .
clone size: .
V gene: TRBV10-3
CDR3 protein: CAISEHMDLGRSDTQYF
CDR3 DNA: TGTGCCATCAGTGAGCACATGGACCTTGGGCGGTCAGATACGCAGTATTTT

J gene: TRBJ2-2
D gene: TRBD2
clone size: .
V gene: TRBV29-1
CDR3 protein: CSVGYLAANTGELFF
CDR3 DNA: TGCAGCGTTGGGTACCTAGCGGCGAACACCGGGGAGCTGTTTTTT

J gene: TRBJ1-1
D gene: TRBD1
clone size: .
V gene: TRBV7-9
CDR3 protein: CASSKRTGGDTEAFF
CDR3 DNA: TGTGCCAGCAGCAAACGGACAGGGGGCGACACTGAAGCTTTCTTT

J gene: TRBJ2-3
D gene: .
clone size: once
V gene: TRBV9
CDR3 protein: CASSVRAGTLSDTQYF
CDR3 DNA: TGTGCCAGCAGCGTAAGGGCCGGGACTCTCTCAGATACGCAGTATTTT

J gene: TRBJ2-2
D gene: .
clone size: .
V gene: TRBV14
CDR3 protein: CASSQDLTGELFF
CDR3 DNA: TGTGCCAGCAGCCAGGACTTGACCGGGGAGCTGTTTTTT

J gene: TRBJ1-4
D gene: .
clone size: .
V gene: TRBV5-6
CDR3 protein: CASKEGRSNEKLFF
CDR3 DNA: TGTGCCAGCAAGGAGGGGCGGTCGAATGAAAAACTGTTTTTT

J gene: TRBJ2-2
D gene: .
clone size: once
V gene: TRBV5-1
CDR3 protein: CASSLLANTGELFF
CDR3 DNA: TGCGCCAGCAGCTTACTAGCAAACACCGGGGAGCTGTTTTTT

J gene: TRBJ1-2
D gene: .
clone size: .
V gene: TRBV2
CDR3 protein: CASSAQSGGYGYTF
CDR3 DNA: TGTGCCAGCAGCGCCCAATCGGGGGGGTACGGCTACACCTTC

J gene: TRBJ2-3
D gene: TRBD2
clone size: .
V gene: TRBV5-1
CDR3 protein: CASSLTSGSGTQYF
CDR3 DNA: TGCGCCAGCAGCTTGACTAGCGGGAGTGGGACGCAGTATTTT

J gene: TRBJ1-1
D gene: .
clone size: .
V gene: TRBV28
CDR3 protein: CASGAFLANFEAFF
CDR3 DNA: TGTGCCAGCGGGGCGTTTCTAGCGAATTTTGAAGCTTTCTTT

J gene: TRBJ2-7
D gene: TRBD1
clone size: .
V gene: TRBV7-9
CDR3 protein: CASSPLHRGGSYEQYF
CDR3 DNA: TGTGCCAGCAGCCCACTACACAGGGGTGGCTCCTACGAGCAGTACTTC

J gene: TRBJ2-1
D gene: TRBD2
clone size: .
V gene: TRBV5-1
CDR3 protein: CASSRSGAGPSEQFF
CDR3 DNA: TGCGCCAGCAGCCGAAGCGGGGCCGGGCCTAGTGAGCAGTTCTTC

J gene: TRBJ2-3
D gene: TRBD2
clone size: .
V gene: TRBV5-1
CDR3 protein: CASSTSGEATDTQYF
CDR3 DNA: TGCGCCAGCAGCACCAGCGGGGAGGCCACAGATACGCAGTATTTT

J gene: TRBJ1-1
D gene: .
clone size: .
V gene: TRBV7-6
CDR3 protein: CASSLESGTEAFF
CDR3 DNA: TGTGCCAGCAGCTTAGAGTCGGGGACTGAAGCTTTCTTT

J gene: TRBJ2-5
D gene: .
clone size: .
V gene: TRBV2
CDR3 protein: CGGRETQYF
CDR3 DNA: TGTGGAGGGAGAGAGACCCAGTACTTC

J gene: TRBJ2-1
D gene: TRBD2
clone size: .
V gene: TRBV27
CDR3 protein: CASTPSRLAGVYNEQFF
CDR3 DNA: TGTGCCAGCACCCCCTCGAGACTAGCGGGAGTCTACAATGAGCAGTTCTTC

J gene: TRBJ2-7
D gene: .
clone size: .
V gene: TRBV6-5
CDR3 protein: CASSYSGVGEQYF
CDR3 DNA: TGTGCCAGCAGTTACTCAGGGGTCGGGGAGCAGTACTTC

J gene: TRBJ2-1
D gene: TRBD1
clone size: once
V gene: TRBV9
CDR3 protein: CASSGTGANNEQFF
CDR3 DNA: TGTGCCAGCAGCGGGACAGGGGCGAACAATGAGCAGTTCTTC

J gene: TRBJ2-7
D gene: .
clone size: .
V gene: TRBV15
CDR3 protein: CATSRGGSLNEQYF
CDR3 DNA: TGTGCCACCAGCAGAGGCGGATCGTTGAACGAGCAGTACTTC

J gene: TRBJ2-3
D gene: .
clone size: once
V gene: TRBV11-3
CDR3 protein: CASSLAVGAYTDTQYF
CDR3 DNA: TGTGCCAGCAGCTTAGCAGTTGGCGCCTACACAGATACGCAGTATTTT

J gene: TRBJ2-5
D gene: .
clone size: once
V gene: TRBV18
CDR3 protein: CASSPFAAGQETQYF
CDR3 DNA: TGTGCCAGCTCACCATTTGCCGCAGGACAGGAGACCCAGTACTTC